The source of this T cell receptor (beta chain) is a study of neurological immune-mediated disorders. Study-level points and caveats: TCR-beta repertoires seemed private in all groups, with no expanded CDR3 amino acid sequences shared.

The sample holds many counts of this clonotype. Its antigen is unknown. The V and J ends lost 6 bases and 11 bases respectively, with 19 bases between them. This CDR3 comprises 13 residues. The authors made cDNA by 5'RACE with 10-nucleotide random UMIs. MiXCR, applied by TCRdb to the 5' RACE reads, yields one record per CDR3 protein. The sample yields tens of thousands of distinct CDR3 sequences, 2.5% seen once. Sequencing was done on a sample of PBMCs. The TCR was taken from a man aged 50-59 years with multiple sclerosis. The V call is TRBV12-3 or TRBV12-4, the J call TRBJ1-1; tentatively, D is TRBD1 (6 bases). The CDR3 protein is CASRPDSLWKAFF. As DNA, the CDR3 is TGTGCCAGCAGGCCGGACAGCTTATGGAAGGCTTTCTTT.